The TCR beta chain described here comes from a study of cytomegalovirus exposure and HLA in healthy donors. Primers included in the PCR were 60 Vbeta and 13 Jbeta primers. Here immunoSEQ multiplex PCR was the method, and the copy in TCRdb shows in-frame clones only, minus some. The repertoire holds about 200,000 clones, with about 77% as singletons. The germline gives CDR1 SGHTA, CDR2 FQGNSA. The ends lost 5 bases at V and 0 bases at J; junction bases unmatched: 4. The CDR3 has 14 residues. The chain joins TRBV7-2 to TRBJ2-7; TRBD2 aligns across 7 bases. Sequenced input: PBMCs. This sequence originates from a woman in her twenties or thirties in good health and CMV-seronegative. The CDR3 sequence: CASSRAGSSYEQYF. The CDR3 DNA reads as TGTGCCAGCAGCCGAGCGGGGAGCTCCTACGAGCAGTACTTC.